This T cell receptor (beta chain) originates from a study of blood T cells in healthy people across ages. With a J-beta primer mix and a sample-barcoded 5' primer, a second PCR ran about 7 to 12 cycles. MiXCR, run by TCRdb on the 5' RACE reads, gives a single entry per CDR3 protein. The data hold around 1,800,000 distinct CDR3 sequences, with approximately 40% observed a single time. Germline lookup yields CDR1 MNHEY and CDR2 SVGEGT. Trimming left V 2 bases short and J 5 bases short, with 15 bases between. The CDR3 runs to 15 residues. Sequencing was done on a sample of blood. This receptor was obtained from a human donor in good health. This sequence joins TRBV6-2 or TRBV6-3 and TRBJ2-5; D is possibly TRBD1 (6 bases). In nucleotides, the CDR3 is TGTGCCAGCAGTTACCCCGGACAGCTTCGGGAGACCCAGTACTTC. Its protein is CASSYPGQLRETQYF.